The source of this T cell receptor beta chain is a study of T cell responses to AZD1222 COVID-19 vaccine (dated by TCRdb to the early 2020s). Background for the entire study: A total of under 250 trial participants underwent TCR sequencing, of whom 200 to 220 had received two doses of AZD1222 and roughly 26 had received two doses of the MenACWY control vaccine. Trial participants were enrolled into age subgroups of 18-55, 56-69 and 70-plus years, which contained approximately 150, 30 and 60 TCR-sequenced participants, respectively.

The CDR3 regions of human TCRbeta chains were analyzed by immunosequencing. Per the original workflow: Repertoire TCRs were matched against a reference library of SARS-CoV-2-specific TCRs generated with the MIRA antigen-specificity platform. Breadth was defined as the fraction of unique TCRs that were SARS-CoV-2-associated. Depth was defined as the fraction of total T cells that were SARS-CoV-2-associated. Each spike-specific TCR was assigned to its reactive spike region and to a CD4 or CD8 class using the MIRA data. Log10-transformed breadth and depth values were compared by one-way ANOVA with Sidak's multiple comparisons tests. TCRdb re-hosts the immuneACCESS table, in-frame sequences only. Its copies lack some clones; in the studies checked, an unresolved V gene accounts for under half of them, and the cause for the rest is not known. V and J calls and clone size are copied from that table; D and trimming were computed from the DNA. The sample has about 120,000 clones on record, around 93% of them singletons. The ten largest clones add up to around 5% of the sample.

Overall study results and their limits: Conclusions about previously exposed vaccinees are limited because only six or seven AZD1222 recipients were SARS-CoV-2 seropositive at baseline. The vaccine-associated CD4 TCRs covered the entire spike protein, and the dominant responses fell in regions 160-218 and 743-854. Participants were mostly white British, with more females than males. The authors suggested clonal diversity may have been underestimated. Because no day 14 peak-response samples were available, the repertoires could be characterized only after the peak T cell response. After two AZD1222 doses, spike-specific TCR breadth and depth were significantly higher than at day 0 and than in MenACWY recipients. Reportedly, almost half of the unique spike-specific TCRs recognized epitopes lying outside the regions that are mutated in the B.1.351 and B.1.1.7 variants. The 56-69-year group was small, and its depth increase did not reach significance, likely because of low power.

As concerns this clone: The antigen this receptor binds is unknown. No quality values exist for individual bases; no much larger clone is one base distant.

CDR1 and CDR2 were assigned from the germline V gene (reference sequence) as LNHDA and SQIVND. Trimming removed 5 bases from V and 5 bases from J, leaving 4 bases between the germline ends. Counted from cysteine to phenylalanine, this CDR3 has 11 amino acids. The sequence is cut down to CDR3 DNA, 33 bases in frame from base 1. The time point label of this sample denotes: about 28 days (+/-7) after the second vaccine dose. AZD1222 recipients with second doses at about 4 weeks or about 12 weeks were pooled, because spike-specific TCR depth and breadth did not differ between schedules. Samples from vaccinated people were obtained from the UK trials COV001 and COV002, which included a single-blind randomized controlled phase 2/3 trial of AZD1222 (ChAdOx1 nCoV-19) in healthy adults. For TCRbeta chain sequencing, PBMC samples were collected from trial participants at day 0 and at day 28 after the second dose.

This receptor chain uses TRBV19 and TRBJ2-1; confidence is insufficient to name the D gene. The sample consisted of peripheral blood, taken 28 days after the second AZD1222 dose. This TCR was sampled from an adult who received the AZD1222 COVID-19 vaccine. The DNA is as follows: TGTGCCAGTAGTGACAACAATGAGCAGTTCTTC. Translation gives CASSDNNEQFF.